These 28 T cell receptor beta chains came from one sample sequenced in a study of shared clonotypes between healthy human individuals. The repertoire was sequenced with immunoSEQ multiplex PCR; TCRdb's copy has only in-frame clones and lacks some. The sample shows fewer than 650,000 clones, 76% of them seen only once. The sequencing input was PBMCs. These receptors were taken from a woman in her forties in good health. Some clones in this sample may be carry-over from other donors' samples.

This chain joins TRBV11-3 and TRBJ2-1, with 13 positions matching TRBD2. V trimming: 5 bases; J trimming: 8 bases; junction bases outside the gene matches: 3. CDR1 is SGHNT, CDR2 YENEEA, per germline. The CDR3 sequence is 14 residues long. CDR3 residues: CASSRGLAGDEQFF. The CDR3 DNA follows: TGTGCCAGCAGCCGAGGACTAGCGGGGGATGAGCAGTTCTTC. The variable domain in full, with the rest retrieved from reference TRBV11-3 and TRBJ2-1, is EAGVVQSPRYKIIEKKQPVAFWCNPISGHNTLYWYLQNLGQGPELLIRYENEEAVDDSQLPKDRFSAERLKGVDSTLKIQPAELGDSAVYLCASSRGLAGDEQFFGPGTRLTVL.

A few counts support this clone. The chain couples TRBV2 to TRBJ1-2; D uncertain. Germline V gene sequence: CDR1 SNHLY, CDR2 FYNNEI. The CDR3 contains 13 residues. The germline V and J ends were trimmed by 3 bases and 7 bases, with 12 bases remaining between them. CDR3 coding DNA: TGTGCCAGCAGTGAGTCCAGCCCGGGTGGCTACACCTTC. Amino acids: CASSESSPGGYTF.

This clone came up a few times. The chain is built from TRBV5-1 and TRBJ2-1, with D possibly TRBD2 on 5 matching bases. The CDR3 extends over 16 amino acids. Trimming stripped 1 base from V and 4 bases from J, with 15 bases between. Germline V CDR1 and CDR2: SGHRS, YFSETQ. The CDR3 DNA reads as TGCGCCAGCAGCTTGCGAGGGTCCTGGGAGTACAATGAGCAGTTCTTC. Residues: CASSLRGSWEYNEQFF.

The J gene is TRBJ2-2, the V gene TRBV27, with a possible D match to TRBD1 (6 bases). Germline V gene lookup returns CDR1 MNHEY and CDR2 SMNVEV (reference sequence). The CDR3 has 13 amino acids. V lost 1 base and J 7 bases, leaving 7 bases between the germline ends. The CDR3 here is CASSLWGHGELFF. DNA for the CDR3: TGTGCCAGCAGTTTATGGGGACACGGGGAGCTGTTTTTT.

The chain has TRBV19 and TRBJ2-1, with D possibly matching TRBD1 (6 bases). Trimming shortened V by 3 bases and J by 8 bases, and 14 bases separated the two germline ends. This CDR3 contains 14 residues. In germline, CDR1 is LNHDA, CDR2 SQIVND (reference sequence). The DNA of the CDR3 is TGTGCCAGTAGTATTCAGGACAGAAATCATGAGCAGTTCTTC. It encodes CASSIQDRNHEQFF.

The CDR3: CASSQPPTDTQYF. CDR3 in DNA: TGTGCCAGCAGCCAACCCCCCACAGATACGCAGTATTTT. The chain links TRBV11-2 to TRBJ2-3; D uncertain. Trimming removed 5 bases from V and 2 bases from J, with 8 bases in between. The CDR3 loop spans 13 amino acids. Germline V CDR1 and CDR2: SGHAT, FQNNGV.

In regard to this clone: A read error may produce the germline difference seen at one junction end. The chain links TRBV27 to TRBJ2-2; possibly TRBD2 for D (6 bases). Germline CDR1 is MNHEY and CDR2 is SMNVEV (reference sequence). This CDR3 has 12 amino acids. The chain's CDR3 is CASSHPTGGLFF. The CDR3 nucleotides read TGTGCCAGCAGTCACCCTACCGGGGGGCTGTTTTTT.

Written as DNA, the CDR3 is TGTGCCAGCAGTCCGCGGGAGAACAATGAGCAGTTCTTC. Protein product: CASSPRENNEQFF. The rearrangement links TRBV6-4 to TRBJ2-1, with 7 bases matching TRBD2. The trim removed 5 bases at V and 5 bases at J, leaving 3 bases unmatched. CDR1 MRHNA and CDR2 SNTAGT come from the germline V gene. The CDR3 sequence is 13 residues long.

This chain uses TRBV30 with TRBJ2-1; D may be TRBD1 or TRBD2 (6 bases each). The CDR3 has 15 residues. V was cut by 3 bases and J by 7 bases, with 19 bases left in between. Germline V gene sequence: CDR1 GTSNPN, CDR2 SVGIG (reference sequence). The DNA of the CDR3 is TGTGCCTGGAGCGCGGGGCAGGGGTTCACAAATGAGCAGTTCTTC. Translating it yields CAWSAGQGFTNEQFF.

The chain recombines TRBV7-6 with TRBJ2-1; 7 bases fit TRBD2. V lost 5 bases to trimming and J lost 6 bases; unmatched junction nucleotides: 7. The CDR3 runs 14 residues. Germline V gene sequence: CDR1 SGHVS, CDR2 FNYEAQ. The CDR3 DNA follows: TGTGCCAGCAGCCCATTTGGGGGGGGCAATGAGCAGTTCTTC. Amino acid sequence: CASSPFGGGNEQFF.

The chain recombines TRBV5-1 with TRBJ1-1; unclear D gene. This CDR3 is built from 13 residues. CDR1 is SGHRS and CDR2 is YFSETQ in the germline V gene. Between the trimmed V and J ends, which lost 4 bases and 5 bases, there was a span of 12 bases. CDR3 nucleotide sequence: TGCGCCAGCAGCCCCCGAGGTTTGACTGAAGCTTTCTTT. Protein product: CASSPRGLTEAFF.

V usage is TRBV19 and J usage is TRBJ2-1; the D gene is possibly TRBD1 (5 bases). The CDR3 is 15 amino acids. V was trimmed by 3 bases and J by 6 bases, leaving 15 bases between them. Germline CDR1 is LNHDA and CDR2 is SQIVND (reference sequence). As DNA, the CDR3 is TGTGCCAGTAGTATGGCAGGTCAGGGTAGCAATGAGCAGTTCTTC. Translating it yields CASSMAGQGSNEQFF.

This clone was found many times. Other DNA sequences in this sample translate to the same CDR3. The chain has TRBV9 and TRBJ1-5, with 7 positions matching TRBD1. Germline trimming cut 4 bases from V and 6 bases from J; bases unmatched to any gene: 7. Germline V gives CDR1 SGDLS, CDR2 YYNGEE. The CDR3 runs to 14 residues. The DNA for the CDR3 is TGTGCCAGCAGCCCCCAGGGGGACCTTCAGCCCCAGCATTTT. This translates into CASSPQGDLQPQHF. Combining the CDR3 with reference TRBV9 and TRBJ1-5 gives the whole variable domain DSGVTQTPKHLITATGQRVTLRCSPRSGDLSVYWYQQSLDQGLQFLIQYYNGEERAKGNILERFSAQQFPDLHSELNLSSLELGDSALYFCASSPQGDLQPQHFGDGTRLSIL.

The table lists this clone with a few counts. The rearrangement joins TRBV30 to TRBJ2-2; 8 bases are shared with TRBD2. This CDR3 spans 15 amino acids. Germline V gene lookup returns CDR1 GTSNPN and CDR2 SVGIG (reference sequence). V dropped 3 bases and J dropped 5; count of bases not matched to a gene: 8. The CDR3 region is CAWRAPGGTTGELFF. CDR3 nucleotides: TGTGCCTGGAGAGCCCCGGGAGGGACTACCGGGGAGCTGTTTTTT. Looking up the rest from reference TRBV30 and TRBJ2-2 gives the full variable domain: SQTIHQWPATLVQPVGSPLSLECTVEGTSNPNLYWYRQAAGRGLQLLFYSVGIGQISSEVPQNLSASRPQDRQFILSSKKLLLSDSGFYLCAWRAPGGTTGELFFGEGSRLTVL.

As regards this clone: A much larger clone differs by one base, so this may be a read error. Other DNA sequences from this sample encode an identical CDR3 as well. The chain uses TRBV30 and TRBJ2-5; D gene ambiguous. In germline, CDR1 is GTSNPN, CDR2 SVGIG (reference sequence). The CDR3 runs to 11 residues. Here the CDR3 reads CAFNSQETQYF. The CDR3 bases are TGTGCCTTCAACTCACAAGAGACACAGTACTTC.

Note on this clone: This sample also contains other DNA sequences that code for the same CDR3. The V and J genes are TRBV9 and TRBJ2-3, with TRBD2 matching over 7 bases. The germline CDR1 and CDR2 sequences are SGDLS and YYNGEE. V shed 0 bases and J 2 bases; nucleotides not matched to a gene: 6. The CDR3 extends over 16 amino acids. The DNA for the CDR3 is TGTGCCAGCAGCGTAGGTGCTAGCGGACACACAGATACGCAGTATTTT. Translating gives CASSVGASGHTDTQYF. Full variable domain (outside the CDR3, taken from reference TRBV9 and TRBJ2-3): DSGVTQTPKHLITATGQRVTLRCSPRSGDLSVYWYQQSLDQGLQFLIQYYNGEERAKGNILERFSAQQFPDLHSELNLSSLELGDSALYFCASSVGASGHTDTQYFGPGTRLTVL.

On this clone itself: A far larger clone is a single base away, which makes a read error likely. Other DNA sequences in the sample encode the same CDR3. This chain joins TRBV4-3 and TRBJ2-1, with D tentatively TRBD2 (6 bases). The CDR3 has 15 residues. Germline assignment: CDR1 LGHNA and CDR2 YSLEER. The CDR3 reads CASSQVRGNYNEQFF. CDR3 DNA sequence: TGCGCCAGCAGCCAAGTACGGGGGAACTACAATGAACAGTTCTTC.

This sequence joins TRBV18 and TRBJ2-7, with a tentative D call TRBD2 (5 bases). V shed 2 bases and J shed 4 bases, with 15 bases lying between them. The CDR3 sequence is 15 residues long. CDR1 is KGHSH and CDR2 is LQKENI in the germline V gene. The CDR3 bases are TGTGCCAGCTCACCAGAGGGTGGGCGCCTGTACGAGCAGTACTTC. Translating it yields CASSPEGGRLYEQYF.

The CDR3 sequence is CASSVGASRDGADTQYF. In DNA, the CDR3 is TGTGCCAGCAGCGTAGGGGCAAGCCGGGATGGGGCAGATACGCAGTATTTT. The chain uses TRBV7-2 and TRBJ2-3, with D perhaps being TRBD1 or TRBD2 (5 bases each). V lost 5 bases, J lost 4 bases, and 22 bases lay in between. This CDR3 spans 17 amino acids. Germline assignment: CDR1 SGHTA and CDR2 FQGNSA.

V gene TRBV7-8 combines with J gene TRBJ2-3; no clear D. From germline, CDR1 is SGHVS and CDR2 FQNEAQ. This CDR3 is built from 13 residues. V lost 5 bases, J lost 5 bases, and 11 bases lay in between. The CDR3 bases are TGTGCCAGCAGCCCCAGACCGGAAGATACGCAGTATTTT. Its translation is CASSPRPEDTQYF.

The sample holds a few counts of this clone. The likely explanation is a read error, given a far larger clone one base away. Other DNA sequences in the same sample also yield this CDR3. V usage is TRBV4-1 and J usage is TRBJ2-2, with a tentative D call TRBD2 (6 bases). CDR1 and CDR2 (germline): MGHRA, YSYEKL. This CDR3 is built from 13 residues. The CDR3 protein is CASSRGLFGELFF. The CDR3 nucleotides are TGCGCCAGCAGCCGGGGACTGTTCGGGGAGCTGTTTTTC.

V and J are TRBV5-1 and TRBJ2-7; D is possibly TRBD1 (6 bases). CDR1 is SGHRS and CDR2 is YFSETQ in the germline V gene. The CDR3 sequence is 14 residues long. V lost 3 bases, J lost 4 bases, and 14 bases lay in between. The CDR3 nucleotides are TGCGCCAGCAGCTCGACAGGCGGAATTTACGAGCAGTACTTC. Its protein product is CASSSTGGIYEQYF. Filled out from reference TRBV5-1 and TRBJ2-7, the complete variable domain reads KAGVTQTPRYLIKTRGQQVTLSCSPISGHRSVSWYQQTPGQGLQFLFEYFSETQRNKGNFPGRFSGRQFSNSRSEMNVSTLELGDSALYLCASSSTGGIYEQYFGPGTRLTVT.

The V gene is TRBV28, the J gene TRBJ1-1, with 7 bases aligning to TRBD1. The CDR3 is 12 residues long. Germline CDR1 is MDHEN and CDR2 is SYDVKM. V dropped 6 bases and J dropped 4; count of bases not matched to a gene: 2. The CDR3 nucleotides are TGTGCCAGCAGGTCAGGGGGCACTGAAGCTTTCTTT. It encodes CASRSGGTEAFF.

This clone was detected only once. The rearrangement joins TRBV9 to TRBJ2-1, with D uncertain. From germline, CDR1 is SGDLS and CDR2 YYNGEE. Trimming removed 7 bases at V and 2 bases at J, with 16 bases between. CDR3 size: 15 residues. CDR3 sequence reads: CASCPTARAYNEQFF. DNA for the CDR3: TGTGCCAGCTGCCCTACGGCCCGGGCCTACAATGAGCAGTTCTTC.

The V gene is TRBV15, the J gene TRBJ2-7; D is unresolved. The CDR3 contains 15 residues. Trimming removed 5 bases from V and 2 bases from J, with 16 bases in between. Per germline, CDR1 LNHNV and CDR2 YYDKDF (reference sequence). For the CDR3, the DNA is TGTGCCACCAGCCAAGGGCGGAGCGATACCTACGAGCAGTACTTC. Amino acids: CATSQGRSDTYEQYF.

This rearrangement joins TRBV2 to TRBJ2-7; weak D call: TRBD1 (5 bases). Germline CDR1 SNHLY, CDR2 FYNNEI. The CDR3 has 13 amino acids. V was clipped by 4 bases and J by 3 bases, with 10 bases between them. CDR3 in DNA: TGTGCCAGCAGTGGAGGCAGGGACTACGAGCAGTACTTC. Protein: CASSGGRDYEQYF. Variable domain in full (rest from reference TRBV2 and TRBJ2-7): EPEVTQTPSHQVTQMGQEVILRCVPISNHLYFYWYRQILGQKVEFLVSFYNNEISEKSEIFDDQFSVERPDGSNFTLKIRSTKLEDSAMYFCASSGGRDYEQYFGPGTRLTVT.

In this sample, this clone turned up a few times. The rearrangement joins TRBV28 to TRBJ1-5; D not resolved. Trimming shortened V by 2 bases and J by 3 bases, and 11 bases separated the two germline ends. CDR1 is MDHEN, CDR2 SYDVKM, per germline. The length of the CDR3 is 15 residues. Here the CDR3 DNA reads TGTGCCAGCAGTTTAATTAGTGGGGACAATCAGCCCCAGCATTTT. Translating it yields CASSLISGDNQPQHF.

In DNA form, the CDR3 reads TGTGCCAGCAGCTCCACCGGGACCTACGAGCAGTACTTC. This gives the protein CASSSTGTYEQYF. This chain joins TRBV7-9 and TRBJ2-7, with D perhaps TRBD2 (5 bases). The CDR3 runs 13 residues. In germline, CDR1 is SEHNR, CDR2 FQNEAQ (reference sequence). Trimming removed 4 bases at V and 2 bases at J, with 9 bases between.